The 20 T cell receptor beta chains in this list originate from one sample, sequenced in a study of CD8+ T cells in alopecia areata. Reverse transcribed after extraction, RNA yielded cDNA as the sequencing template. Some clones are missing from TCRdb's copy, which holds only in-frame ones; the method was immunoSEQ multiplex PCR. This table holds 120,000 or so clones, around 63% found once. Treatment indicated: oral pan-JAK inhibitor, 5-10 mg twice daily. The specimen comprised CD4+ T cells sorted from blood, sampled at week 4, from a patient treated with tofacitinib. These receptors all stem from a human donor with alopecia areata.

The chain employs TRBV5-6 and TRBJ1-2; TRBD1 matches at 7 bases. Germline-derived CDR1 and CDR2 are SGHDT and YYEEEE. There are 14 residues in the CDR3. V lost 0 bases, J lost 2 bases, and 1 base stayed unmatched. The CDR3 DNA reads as TGTGCCAGCAGCTTGGGACAGGGAAACTATGGCTACACCTTC. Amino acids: CASSLGQGNYGYTF.

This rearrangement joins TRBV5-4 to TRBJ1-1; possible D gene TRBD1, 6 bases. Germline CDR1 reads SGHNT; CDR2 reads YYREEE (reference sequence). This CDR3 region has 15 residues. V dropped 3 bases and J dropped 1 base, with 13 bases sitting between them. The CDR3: CASSSGAGANTEAFF. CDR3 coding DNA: TGTGCCAGCAGCTCCGGTGCAGGGGCGAACACTGAAGCTTTCTTT.

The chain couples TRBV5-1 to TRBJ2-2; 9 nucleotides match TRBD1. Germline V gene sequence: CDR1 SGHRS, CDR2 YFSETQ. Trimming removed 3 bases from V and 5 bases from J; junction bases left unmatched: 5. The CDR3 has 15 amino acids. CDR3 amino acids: CASSWGQGGTGELFF. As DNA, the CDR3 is TGCGCCAGCAGCTGGGGACAGGGAGGTACCGGGGAGCTGTTTTTT. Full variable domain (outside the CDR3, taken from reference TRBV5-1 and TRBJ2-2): KAGVTQTPRYLIKTRGQQVTLSCSPISGHRSVSWYQQTPGQGLQFLFEYFSETQRNKGNFPGRFSGRQFSNSRSEMNVSTLELGDSALYLCASSWGQGGTGELFFGEGSRLTVL.

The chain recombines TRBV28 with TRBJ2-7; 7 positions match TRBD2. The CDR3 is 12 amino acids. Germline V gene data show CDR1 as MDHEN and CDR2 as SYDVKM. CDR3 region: CSMGEGKYEQYF. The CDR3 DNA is TGTTCCATGGGGGAGGGGAAGTACGAGCAGTACTTC.

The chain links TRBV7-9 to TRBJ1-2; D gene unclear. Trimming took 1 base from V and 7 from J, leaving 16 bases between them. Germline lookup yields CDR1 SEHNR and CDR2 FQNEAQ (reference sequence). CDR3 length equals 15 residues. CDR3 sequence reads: CASSLVSNHNSGYTF. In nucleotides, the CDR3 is TGTGCCAGCAGCTTAGTATCTAATCATAATTCTGGCTACACCTTC.

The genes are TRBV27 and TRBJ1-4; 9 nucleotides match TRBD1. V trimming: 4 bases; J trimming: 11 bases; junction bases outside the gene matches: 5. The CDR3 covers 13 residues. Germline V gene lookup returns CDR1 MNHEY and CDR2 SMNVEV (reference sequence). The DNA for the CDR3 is TGTGCCAGCAGTTACAGGGGGCAGGAGAAACTGTTTTTT. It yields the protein CASSYRGQEKLFF.

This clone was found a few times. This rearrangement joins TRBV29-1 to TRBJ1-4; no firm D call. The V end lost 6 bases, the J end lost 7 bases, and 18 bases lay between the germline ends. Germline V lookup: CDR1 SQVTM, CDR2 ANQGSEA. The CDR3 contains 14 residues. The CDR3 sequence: CSVKLPGEGEKLFF. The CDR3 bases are TGCAGCGTAAAGCTACCGGGAGAAGGTGAAAAACTGTTTTTT.

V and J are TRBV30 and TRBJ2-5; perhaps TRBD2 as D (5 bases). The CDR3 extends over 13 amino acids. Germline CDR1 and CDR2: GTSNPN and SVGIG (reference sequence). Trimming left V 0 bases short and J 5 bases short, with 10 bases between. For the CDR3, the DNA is TGTGCCTGGAGTGTAGGGTCGGGGGAGACCCAGTACTTC. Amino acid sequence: CAWSVGSGETQYF.

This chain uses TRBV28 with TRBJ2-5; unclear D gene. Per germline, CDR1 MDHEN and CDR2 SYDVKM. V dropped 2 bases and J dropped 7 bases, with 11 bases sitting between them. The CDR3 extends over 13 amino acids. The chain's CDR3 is CASSLEVRGTQYF. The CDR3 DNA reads TGTGCCAGCAGTTTAGAAGTCCGAGGGACCCAGTACTTC. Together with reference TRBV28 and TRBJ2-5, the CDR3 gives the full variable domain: DVKVTQSSRYLVKRTGEKVFLECVQDMDHENMFWYRQDPGLGLRLIYFSYDVKMKEKGDIPEGYSVSREKKERFSLILESASTNQTSMYLCASSLEVRGTQYFGPGTRLLVL.

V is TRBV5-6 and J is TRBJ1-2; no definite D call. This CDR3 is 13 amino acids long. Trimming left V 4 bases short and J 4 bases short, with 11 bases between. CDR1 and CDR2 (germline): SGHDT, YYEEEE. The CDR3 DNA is TGTGCCAGCAGCCTAGGAGTGAGCTATGGCTACACCTTC. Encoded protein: CASSLGVSYGYTF.

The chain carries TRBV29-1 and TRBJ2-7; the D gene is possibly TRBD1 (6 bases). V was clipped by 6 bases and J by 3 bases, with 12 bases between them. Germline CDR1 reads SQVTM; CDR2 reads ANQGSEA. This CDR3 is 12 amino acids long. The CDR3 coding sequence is TGCAGCGTCCGGACAGCGCTCTACGAGCAGTACTTC. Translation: CSVRTALYEQYF.

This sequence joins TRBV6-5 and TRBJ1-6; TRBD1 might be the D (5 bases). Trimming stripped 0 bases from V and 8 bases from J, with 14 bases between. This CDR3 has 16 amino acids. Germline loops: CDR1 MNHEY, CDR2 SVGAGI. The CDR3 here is CASSYSKNVGDSPLHF. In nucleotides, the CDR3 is TGTGCCAGCAGTTACTCGAAGAACGTAGGGGATTCACCCCTCCACTTT.

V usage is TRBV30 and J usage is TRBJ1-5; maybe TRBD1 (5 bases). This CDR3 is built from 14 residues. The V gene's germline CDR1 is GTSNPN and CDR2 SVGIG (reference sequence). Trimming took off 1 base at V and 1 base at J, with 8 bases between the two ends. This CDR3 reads CAWSATGSNQPQHF. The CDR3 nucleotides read TGTGCCTGGAGTGCCACAGGAAGCAATCAGCCCCAGCATTTT.

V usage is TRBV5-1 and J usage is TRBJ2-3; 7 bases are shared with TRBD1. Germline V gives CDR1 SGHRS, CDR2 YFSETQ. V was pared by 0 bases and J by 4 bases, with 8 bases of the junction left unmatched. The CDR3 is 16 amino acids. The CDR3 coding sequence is TGCGCCAGCAGCTTGGAGCCACAGGGGCACGCAGATACGCAGTATTTT. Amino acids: CASSLEPQGHADTQYF.

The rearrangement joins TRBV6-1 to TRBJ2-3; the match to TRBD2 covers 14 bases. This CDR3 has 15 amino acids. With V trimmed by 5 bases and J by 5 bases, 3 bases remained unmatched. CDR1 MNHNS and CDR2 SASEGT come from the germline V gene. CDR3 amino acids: CASSWTSGGKDTQYF. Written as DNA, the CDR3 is TGTGCCAGCAGTTGGACTAGCGGGGGGAAAGATACGCAGTATTTT.

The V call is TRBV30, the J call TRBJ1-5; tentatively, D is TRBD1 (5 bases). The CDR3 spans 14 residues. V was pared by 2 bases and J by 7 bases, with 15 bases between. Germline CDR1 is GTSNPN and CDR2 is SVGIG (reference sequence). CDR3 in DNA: TGTGCCTGGAGTAAGGGGCTGGGGGACCAGCCCCAGCATTTT. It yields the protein CAWSKGLGDQPQHF.

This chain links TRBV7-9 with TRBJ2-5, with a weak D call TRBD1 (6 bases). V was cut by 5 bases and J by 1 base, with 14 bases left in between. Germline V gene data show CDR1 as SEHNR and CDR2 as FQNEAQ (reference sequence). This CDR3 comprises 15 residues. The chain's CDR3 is CASSSRAGVQETQYF. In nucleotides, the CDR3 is TGTGCCAGCAGCAGCCGGGCAGGGGTCCAAGAGACCCAGTACTTC.

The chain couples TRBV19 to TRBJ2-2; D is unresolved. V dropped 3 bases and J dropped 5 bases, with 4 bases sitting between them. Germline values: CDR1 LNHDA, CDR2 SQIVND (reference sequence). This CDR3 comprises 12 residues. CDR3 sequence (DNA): TGTGCCAGTAGTATGGGGACCGGGGAGCTGTTTTTT. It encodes CASSMGTGELFF.

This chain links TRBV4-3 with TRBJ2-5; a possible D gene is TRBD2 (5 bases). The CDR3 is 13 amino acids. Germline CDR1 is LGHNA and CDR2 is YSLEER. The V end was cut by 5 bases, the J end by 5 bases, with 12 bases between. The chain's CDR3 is CASSFGTGETQYF. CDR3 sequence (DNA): TGCGCCAGCAGCTTTGGTACGGGGGAGACCCAGTACTTC.

The CDR3 DNA follows: TGCAGCGTTGAAAGCACAAACACCGGGGAGCTGTTTTTT. Translating it yields CSVESTNTGELFF. The chain has TRBV29-1 and TRBJ2-2; no clear D gene. This CDR3 has 13 residues. V gave up 2 bases and J gave up 2 bases, with 6 bases separating them. Germline values: CDR1 SQVTM, CDR2 ANQGSEA.